The sequence of this TCR beta chain was determined in a study of beta chain features in type 1 diabetes. As regards this clone: The antigen remains undetermined.

CD45RO/CCR7/CD25/CD127/CD95/CD27 separated CD4+ naive, central memory, regulatory and stem cell-like memory cells by sorting. Regarding the study as a whole: With patients and controls alike, PCR might favor shorter templates to an equal degree. The study found moderately but significantly shorter TCRB CDR3s in all four CD4+ subsets of Type 1 diabetes patients. When VDJ junctions were examined, type 1 diabetes patients showed fewer insertions and more deletions.

Trimming removed 3 bases at V and 2 bases at J, with 13 bases between. The CDR3 extends over 15 amino acids. Germline CDR1 and CDR2: MGHDK and SYGVNS. Isolated RNA was reverse transcribed in full, so expressed TCRB transcripts were sequenced. Repertoires were generated with immunoSEQ multiplex PCR, while TCRdb's copy carries only in-frame clones and drops some. The table has over 200,000 clones, about a tenth seen once. The source is a man under 40 with type 1 diabetes. The chain has TRBV25-1 and TRBJ1-1; maybe TRBD1 (5 bases). Sequences were obtained from naive CD4+ T cells from blood. Written as DNA, the CDR3 is TGTGCCAGCAGTGATCCGGCGCAGGGAAACACTGAAGCTTTCTTT. Its translation is CASSDPAQGNTEAFF.